This T cell receptor (beta chain) was identified during a study of cytomegalovirus exposure and HLA in healthy donors. The wider study: Of a few hundred genotyped donors, roughly 81% grouped in the Caucasian-associated ancestry cluster.

Study observations and caveats: Specificity for CMV antigens was confirmed in vitro for a few of the CMV-associated chains. The study labeled more than 150 TCR beta chains cytomegalovirus-associated. When presence/absence was analysed, sequencing depth was taken to be roughly uniform across donors.

The V gene's germline CDR1 is MNHEY and CDR2 SVGAGI. The V segment lost 5 bases and the J segment 3 bases; nucleotides outside the gene matches: 9. This CDR3 comprises 15 residues. A remark on this clone: The antigen is undetermined.

Vbeta (60) and Jbeta (13) primers were used in the PCR. TCRdb's copy holds only in-frame clones and misses some; the assay was immunoSEQ multiplex PCR. The profile shows roughly 180,000 clones, 65% to 85% of them singletons. The material sequenced was PBMCs. The clonotype comes from a boy between 2 and 10 years old in good health and CMV-seronegative. The chain couples TRBV6-5 to TRBJ2-7; 8 positions agree with TRBD2. CDR3 DNA: TGTGCCAGCAGTCCAATAGCGGGATCTCTCTACGAGCAGTACTTC. Encoded protein: CASSPIAGSLYEQYF.